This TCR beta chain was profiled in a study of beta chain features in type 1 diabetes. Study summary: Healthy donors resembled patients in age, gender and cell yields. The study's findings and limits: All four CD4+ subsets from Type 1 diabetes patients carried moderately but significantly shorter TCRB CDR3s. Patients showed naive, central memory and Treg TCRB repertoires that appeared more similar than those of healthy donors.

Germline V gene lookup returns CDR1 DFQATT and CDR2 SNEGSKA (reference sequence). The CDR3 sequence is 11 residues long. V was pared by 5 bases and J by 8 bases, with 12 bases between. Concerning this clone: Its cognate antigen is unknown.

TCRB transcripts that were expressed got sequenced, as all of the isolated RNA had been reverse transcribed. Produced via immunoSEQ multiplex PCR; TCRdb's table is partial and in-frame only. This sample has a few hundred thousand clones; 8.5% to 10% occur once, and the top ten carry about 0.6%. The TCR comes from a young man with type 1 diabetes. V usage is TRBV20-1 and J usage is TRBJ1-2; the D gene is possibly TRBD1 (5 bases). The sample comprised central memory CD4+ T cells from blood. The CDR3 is CSAGQGRGYTF. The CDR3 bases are TGCAGTGCTGGGCAGGGAAGAGGCTACACCTTC.